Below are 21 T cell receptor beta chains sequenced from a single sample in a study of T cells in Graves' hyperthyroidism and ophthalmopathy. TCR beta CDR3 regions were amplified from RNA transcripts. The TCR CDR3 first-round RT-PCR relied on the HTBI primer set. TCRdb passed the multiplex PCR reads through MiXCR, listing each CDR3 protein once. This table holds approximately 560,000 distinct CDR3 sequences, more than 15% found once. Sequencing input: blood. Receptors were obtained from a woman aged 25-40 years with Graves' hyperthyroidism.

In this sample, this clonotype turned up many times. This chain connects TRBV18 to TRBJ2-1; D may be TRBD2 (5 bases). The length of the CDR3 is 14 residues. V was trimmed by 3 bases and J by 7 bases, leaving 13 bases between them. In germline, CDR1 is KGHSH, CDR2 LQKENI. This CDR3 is CASSPEAESNEQFF. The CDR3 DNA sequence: TGTGCCAGCTCACCGGAGGCGGAGTCTAATGAGCAGTTCTTC. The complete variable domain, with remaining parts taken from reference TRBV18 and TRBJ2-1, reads NAGVMQNPRHLVRRRGQEARLRCSPMKGHSHVYWYRQLPEEGLKFMVYLQKENIIDESGMPKERFSAEFPKEGPSILRIQQVVRGDSAAYFCASSPEAESNEQFFGPGTRLTVL.

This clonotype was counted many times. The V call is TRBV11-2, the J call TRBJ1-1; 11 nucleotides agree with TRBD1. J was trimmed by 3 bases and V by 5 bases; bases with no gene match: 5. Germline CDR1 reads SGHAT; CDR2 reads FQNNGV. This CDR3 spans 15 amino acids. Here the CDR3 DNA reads TGTGCCAGCAGCCCACGGACAGGGGGCTACACTGAAGCTTTCTTT. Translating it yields CASSPRTGGYTEAFF. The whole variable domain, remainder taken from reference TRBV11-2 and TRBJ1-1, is EAGVAQSPRYKIIEKRQSVAFWCNPISGHATLYWYQQILGQGPKLLIQFQNNGVVDDSQLPKDRFSAERLKGVDSTLKIQPAKLEDSAVYLCASSPRTGGYTEAFFGQGTRLTVV.

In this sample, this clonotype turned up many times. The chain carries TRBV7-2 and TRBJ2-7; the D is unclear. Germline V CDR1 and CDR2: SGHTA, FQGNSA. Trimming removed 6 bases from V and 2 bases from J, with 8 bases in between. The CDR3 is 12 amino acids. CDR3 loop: CASSYVTYEQYF. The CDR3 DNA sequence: TGTGCCAGCAGTTACGTCACCTACGAGCAGTACTTC.

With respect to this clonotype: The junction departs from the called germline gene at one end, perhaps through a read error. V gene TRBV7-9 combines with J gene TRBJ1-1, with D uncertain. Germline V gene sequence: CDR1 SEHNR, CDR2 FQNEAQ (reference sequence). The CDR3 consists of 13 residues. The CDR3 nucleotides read TGTGCCAGCAGCTTAGAGGGTAACACTGGAGCTTTCTTT. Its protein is CASSLEGNTGAFF.

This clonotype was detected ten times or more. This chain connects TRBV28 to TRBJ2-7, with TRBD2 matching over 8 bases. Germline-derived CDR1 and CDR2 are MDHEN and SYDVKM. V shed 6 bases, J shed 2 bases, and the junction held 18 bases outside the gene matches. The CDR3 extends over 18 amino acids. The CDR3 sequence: CASSLLRGLDFFAYEQYF. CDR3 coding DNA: TGTGCCAGCAGCCTACTACGGGGACTAGATTTTTTCGCCTACGAGCAGTACTTC.

The CDR3 coding sequence is TGTGCCAGCAGCTTGGTGACAGAGACCTTGCCCCAGCATTTT. Protein sequence: CASSLVTETLPQHF. This chain joins TRBV7-9 and TRBJ1-5; D possibly corresponds to TRBD1 (5 bases). This CDR3 spans 14 amino acids. From germline, CDR1 is SEHNR and CDR2 FQNEAQ (reference sequence). V gave up 3 bases and J gave up 9 bases, with 15 bases separating them. The whole variable domain, filled in from reference TRBV7-9 and TRBJ1-5, reads DTGVSQNPRHKITKRGQNVTFRCDPISEHNRLYWYRQTLGQGPEFLTYFQNEAQLEKSRLLSDRFSAERPKGSFSTLEIQRTEQGDSAMYLCASSLVTETLPQHFGDGTRLSIL.

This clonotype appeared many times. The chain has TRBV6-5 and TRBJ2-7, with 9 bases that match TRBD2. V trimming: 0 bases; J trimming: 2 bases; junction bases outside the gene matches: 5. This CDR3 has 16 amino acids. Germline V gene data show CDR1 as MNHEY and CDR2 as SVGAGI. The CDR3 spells CASSYSWREGTYEQYF. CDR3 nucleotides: TGTGCCAGCAGTTACTCTTGGCGGGAGGGAACCTACGAGCAGTACTTC.

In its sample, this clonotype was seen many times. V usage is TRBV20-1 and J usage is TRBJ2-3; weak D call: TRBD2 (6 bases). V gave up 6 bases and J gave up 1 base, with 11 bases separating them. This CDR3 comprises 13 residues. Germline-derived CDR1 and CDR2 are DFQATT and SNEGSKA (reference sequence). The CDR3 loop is CSAEAGRTDTQYF. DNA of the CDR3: TGCAGTGCCGAAGCGGGCCGCACAGATACGCAGTATTTT.

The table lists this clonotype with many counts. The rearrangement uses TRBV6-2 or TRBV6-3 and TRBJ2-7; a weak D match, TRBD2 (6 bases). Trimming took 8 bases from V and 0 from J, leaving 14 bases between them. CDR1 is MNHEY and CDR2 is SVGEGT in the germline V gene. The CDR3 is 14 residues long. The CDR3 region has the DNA TGTGCCAGCGGACGGGGGACGTTCTCCTACGAGCAGTACTTC. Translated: CASGRGTFSYEQYF.

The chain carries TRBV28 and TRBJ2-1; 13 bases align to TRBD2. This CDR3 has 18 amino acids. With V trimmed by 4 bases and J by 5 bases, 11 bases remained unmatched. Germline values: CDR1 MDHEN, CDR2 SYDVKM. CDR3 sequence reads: CASSSLLAGGPPNNEQFF. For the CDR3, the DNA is TGTGCCAGCAGTTCCCTACTAGCGGGAGGGCCCCCGAACAATGAGCAGTTCTTC.

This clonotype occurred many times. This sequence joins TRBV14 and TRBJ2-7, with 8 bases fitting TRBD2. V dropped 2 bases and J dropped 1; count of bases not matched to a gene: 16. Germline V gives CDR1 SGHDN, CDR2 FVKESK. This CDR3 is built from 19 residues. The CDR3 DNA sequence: TGTGCCAGCAGCCAACGAAGGCGCCTAGCGGGCAACCGATCCTACGAGCAGTACTTC. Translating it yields CASSQRRRLAGNRSYEQYF.

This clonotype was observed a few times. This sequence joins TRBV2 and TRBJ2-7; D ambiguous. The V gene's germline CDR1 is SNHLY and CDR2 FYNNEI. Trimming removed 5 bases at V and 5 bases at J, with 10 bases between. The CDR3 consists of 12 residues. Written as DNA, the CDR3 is TGTGCCAGCAGTTCCTATTTGCACGAGCAGTACTTC. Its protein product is CASSSYLHEQYF.

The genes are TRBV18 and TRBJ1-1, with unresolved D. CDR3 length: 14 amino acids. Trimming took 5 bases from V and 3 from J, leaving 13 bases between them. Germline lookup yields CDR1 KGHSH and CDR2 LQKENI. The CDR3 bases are TGTGCCAGCTCAAGGAACCGAGAGGACACTGAAGCTTTCTTT. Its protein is CASSRNREDTEAFF.

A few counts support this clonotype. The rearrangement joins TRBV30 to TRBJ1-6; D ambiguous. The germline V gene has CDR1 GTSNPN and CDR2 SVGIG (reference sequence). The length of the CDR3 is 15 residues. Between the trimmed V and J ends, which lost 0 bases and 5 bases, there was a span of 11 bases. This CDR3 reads CAWSVGGTDNSPLHF. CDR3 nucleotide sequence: TGTGCCTGGAGTGTCGGAGGCACTGATAATTCACCCCTCCACTTT.

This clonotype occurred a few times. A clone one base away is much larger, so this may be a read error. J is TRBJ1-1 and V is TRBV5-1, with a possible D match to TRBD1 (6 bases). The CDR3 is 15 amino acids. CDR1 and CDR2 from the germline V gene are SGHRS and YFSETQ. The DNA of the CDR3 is TGCGCCGGCAGCTTGGAGGGACACAGGAACACTGAAGCTTTCTTT. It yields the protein CAGSLEGHRNTEAFF.

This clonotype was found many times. The CDR3 coding sequence is TGTGGCGGCGAGAACACTGAAGCTTTCTTT. Translating it yields CGGENTEAFF. The V and J genes are TRBV30 and TRBJ1-1; D ambiguous. CDR3 size: 10 residues. CDR1 GTSNPN and CDR2 SVGIG come from the germline V gene (reference sequence).

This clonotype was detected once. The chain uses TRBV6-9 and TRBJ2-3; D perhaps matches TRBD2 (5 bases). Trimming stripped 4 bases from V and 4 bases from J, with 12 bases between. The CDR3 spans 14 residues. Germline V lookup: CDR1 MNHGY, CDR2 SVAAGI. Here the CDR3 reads CASSFQTRADTQYF. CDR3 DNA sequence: TGTGCCAGCAGTTTCCAGACGAGGGCAGATACGCAGTATTTT.

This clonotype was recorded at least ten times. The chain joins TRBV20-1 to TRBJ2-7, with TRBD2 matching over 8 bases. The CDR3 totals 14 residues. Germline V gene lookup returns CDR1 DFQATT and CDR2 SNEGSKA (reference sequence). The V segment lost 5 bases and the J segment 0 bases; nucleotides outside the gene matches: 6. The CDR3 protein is CSAPNSGDSYEQYF. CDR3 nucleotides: TGCAGTGCTCCGAATAGCGGGGACTCCTACGAGCAGTACTTC.

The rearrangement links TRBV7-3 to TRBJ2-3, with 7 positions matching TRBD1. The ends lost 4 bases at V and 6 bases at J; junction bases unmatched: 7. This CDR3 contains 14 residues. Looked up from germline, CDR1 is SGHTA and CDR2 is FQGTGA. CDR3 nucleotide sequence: TGTGCCAGCAGCTCAGACAGGGCCAAGGATACGCAGTATTTT. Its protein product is CASSSDRAKDTQYF. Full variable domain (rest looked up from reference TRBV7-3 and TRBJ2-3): GAGVSQTPSNKVTEKGKYVELRCDPISGHTALYWYRQSLGQGPEFLIYFQGTGAADDSGLPNDRFFAVRPEGSVSTLKIQRTERGDSAVYLCASSSDRAKDTQYFGPGTRLTVL.

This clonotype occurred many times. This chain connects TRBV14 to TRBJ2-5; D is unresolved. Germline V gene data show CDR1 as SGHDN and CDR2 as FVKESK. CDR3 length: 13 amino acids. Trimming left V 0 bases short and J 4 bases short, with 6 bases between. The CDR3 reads CASSQDPGETQYF. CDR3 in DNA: TGTGCCAGCAGCCAAGATCCGGGAGAGACCCAGTACTTC.

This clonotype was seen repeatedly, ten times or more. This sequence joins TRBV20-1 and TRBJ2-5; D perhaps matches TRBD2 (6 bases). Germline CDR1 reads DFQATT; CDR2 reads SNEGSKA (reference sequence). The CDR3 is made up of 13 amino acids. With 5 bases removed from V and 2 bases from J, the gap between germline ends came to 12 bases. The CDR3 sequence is CSAGVRGQETQYF. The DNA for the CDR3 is TGCAGTGCTGGGGTCCGGGGGCAAGAGACCCAGTACTTC.